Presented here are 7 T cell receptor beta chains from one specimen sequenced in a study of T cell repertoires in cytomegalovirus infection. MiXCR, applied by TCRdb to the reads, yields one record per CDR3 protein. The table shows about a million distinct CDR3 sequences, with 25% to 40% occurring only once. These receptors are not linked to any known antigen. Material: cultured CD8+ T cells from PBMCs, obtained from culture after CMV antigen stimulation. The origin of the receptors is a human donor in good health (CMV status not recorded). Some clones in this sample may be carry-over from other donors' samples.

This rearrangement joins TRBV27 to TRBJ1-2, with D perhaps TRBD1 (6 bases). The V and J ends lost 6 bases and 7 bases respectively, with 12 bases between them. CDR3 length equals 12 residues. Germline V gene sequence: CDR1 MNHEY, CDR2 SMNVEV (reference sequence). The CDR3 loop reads CASSSGDVGYTF. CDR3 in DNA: TGTGCCAGCAGCTCAGGGGACGTTGGCTACACCTTC.

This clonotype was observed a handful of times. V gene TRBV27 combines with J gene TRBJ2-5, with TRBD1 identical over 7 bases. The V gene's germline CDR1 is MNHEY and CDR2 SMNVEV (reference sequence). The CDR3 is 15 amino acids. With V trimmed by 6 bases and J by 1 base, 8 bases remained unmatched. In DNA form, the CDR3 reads TGTGCCAGCAGGGGGGTGGGGACAGTCCAAGAGACCCAGTACTTC. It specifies CASRGVGTVQETQYF.

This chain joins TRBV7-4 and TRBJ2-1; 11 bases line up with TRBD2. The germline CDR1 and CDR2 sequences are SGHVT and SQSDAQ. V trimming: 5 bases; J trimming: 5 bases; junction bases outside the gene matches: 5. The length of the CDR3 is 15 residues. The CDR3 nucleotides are TGTGCCAGCAGCGCCCCTAGCGGGGGGCACAATGAGCAGTTCTTC. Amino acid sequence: CASSAPSGGHNEQFF.

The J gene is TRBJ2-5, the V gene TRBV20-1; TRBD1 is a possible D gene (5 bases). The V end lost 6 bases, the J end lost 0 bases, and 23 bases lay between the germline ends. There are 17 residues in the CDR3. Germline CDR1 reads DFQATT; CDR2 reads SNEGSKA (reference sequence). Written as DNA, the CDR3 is TGCAGTGCCTCATCCTTGGACATAGGGGAATACCAAGAGACCCAGTACTTC. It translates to CSASSLDIGEYQETQYF.

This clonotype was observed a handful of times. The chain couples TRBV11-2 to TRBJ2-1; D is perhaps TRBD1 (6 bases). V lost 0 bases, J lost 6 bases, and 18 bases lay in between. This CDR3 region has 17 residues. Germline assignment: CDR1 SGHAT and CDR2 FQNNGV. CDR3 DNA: TGTGCCAGCAGCTTAGACTCTTGGGACATTCGCCCCAATGAGCAGTTCTTC. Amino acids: CASSLDSWDIRPNEQFF.

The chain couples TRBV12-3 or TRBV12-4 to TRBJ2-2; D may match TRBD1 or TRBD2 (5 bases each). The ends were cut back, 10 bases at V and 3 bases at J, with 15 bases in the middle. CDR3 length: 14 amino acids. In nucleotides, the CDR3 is TGTGCCACACGATCGGGGCAATACACCGGGGAGCTGTTTTTT. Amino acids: CATRSGQYTGELFF.

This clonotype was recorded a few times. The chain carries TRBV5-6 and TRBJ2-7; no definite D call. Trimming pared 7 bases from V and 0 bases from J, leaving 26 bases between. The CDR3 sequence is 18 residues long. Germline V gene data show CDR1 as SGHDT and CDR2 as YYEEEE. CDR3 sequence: CASPLDLPRKHRSYEQYF. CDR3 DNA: TGTGCCAGCCCTCTAGACCTCCCGAGGAAGCACCGCTCCTACGAGCAGTACTTC.